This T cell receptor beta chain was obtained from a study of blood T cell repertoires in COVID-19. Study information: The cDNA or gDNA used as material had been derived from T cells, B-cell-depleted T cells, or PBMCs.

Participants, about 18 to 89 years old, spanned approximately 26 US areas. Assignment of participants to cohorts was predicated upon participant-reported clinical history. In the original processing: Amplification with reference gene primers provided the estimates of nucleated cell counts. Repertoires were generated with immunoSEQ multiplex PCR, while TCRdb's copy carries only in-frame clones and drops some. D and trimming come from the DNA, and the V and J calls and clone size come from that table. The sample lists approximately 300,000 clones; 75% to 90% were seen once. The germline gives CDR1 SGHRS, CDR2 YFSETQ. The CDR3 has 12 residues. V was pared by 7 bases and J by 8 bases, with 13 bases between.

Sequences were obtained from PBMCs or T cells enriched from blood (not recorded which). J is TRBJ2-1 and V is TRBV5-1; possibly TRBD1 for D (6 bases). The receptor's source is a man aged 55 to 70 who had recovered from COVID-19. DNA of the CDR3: TGCGCCAGCTTTCACCACAGGGATGAGCAGTTCTTC. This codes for CASFHHRDEQFF.